This T cell receptor beta chain appears in the sequencing data of a study of blood T cell repertoires in COVID-19. Whole-study context: T cells, B-cell-depleted T cells, or PBMCs supplied cDNA or gDNA.

Concerning this clone itself: Compared with germline, one end of the junction differs, possibly owing to a read error.

TCRdb's copy holds only in-frame clones and misses some; the assay was immunoSEQ multiplex PCR. The sample includes over 150,000 clones, nearly 90% of them seen just once. This CDR3 region has 13 residues. From germline, CDR1 is SSHAT and CDR2 FNYEAQ (reference sequence). This receptor was obtained from a man aged 45-65 years with COVID-19, enrolled during active disease. The sequencing sample was made of peripheral blood. V is TRBV7-7 and J is TRBJ2-3; D gene ambiguous. CDR3 nucleotide sequence: TGTGCTAGCAGCTCCAGTTCCACAGATACGCAGTATTTT. This sequence encodes CASSSSSTDTQYF.